The sequence of this TCR beta chain was determined in a study of graft-versus-host responses after intestinal transplantation. Study-wide results and limits: Recipient marrow harbored GvH clones, some of which surfaced first in ileum or blood. Early post-transplant falls in HvG clones accompanied the peak levels of circulating GvH clones.

Turning to this clone: The antigen is not known.

CDR1 is MNHEY, CDR2 SVGAGI, per germline. This CDR3 is 14 amino acids long. V was pared by 0 bases and J by 8 bases, with 13 bases between. Libraries were prepared by immunoSEQ multiplex PCR; TCRdb keeps only in-frame clonotypes and omits some of them. In the table there are about 94,000 clones, roughly 91% of which are singletons. The sequence derives from a human donor who received an intestinal transplant. The chain employs TRBV6-5 and TRBJ1-2; D might be TRBD1 (6 bases). Sequences were derived from unstimulated CD8+ T cells sorted from spleen or lymph node cells, sampled before intestinal transplant. The chain's CDR3 is CASSYSIQGQGYTF. Here the CDR3 DNA reads TGTGCCAGCAGTTACTCGATCCAGGGGCAGGGCTACACCTTC.